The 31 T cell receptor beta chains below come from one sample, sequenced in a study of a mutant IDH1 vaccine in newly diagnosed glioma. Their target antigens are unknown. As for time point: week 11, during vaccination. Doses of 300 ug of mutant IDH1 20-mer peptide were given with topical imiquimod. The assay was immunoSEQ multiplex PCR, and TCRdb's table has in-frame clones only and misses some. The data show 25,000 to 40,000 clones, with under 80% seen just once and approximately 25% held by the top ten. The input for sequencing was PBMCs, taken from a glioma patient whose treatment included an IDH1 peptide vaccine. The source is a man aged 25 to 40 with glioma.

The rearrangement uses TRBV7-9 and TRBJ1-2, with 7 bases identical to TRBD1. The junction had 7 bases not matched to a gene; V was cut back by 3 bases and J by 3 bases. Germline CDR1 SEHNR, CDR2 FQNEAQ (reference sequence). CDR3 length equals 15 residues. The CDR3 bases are TGTGCCAGCAGCTTGGGGACAGTGATTGACTATGGCTACACCTTC. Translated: CASSLGTVIDYGYTF.

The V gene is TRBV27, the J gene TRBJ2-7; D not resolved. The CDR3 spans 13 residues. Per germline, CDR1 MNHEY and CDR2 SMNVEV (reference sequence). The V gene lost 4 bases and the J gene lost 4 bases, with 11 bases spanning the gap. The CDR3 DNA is TGTGCCAGCAGTTCCCTTCACATGTACGAGCAGTACTTC. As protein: CASSSLHMYEQYF.

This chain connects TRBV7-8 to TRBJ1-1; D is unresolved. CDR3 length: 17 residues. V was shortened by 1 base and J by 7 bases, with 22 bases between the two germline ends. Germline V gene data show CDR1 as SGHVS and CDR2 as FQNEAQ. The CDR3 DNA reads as TGTGCCAGCAGCTTAGTTTTTCTAGGGTCTACCACTTTTGAAGCTTTCTTT. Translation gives CASSLVFLGSTTFEAFF.

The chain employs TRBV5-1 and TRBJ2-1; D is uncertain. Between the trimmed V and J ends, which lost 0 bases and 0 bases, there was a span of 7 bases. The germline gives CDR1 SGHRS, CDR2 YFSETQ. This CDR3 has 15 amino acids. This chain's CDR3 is CASSLEDGSYNEQFF. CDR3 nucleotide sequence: TGCGCCAGCAGCTTGGAGGATGGCTCCTACAATGAGCAGTTCTTC.

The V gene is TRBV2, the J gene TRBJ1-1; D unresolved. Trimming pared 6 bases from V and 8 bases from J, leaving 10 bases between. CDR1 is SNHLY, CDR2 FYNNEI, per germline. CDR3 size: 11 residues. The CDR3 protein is CASREPGEAFF. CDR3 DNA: TGTGCCAGCAGAGAACCGGGGGAAGCTTTCTTT.

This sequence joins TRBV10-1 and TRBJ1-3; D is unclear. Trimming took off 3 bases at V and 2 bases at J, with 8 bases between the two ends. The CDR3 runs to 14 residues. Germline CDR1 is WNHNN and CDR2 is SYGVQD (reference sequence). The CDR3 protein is CASSDGEAGNTIYF. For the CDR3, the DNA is TGCGCCAGCAGTGACGGGGAGGCTGGAAACACCATATATTTT.

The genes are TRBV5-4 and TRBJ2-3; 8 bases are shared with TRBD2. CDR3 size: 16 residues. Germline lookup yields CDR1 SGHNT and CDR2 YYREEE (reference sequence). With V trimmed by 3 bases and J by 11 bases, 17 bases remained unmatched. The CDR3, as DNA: TGTGCCAGCAGCTCACCCGGGACTAGAAAAAGCGGTGAGCAGTATTTT. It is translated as CASSSPGTRKSGEQYF.

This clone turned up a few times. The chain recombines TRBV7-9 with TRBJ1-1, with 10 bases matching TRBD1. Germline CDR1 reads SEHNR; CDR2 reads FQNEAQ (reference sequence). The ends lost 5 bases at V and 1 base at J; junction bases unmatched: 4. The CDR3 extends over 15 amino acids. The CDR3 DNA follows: TGTGCCAGCAGCGGGCGGGACAGGGGGAACACTGAAGCTTTCTTT. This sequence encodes CASSGRDRGNTEAFF.

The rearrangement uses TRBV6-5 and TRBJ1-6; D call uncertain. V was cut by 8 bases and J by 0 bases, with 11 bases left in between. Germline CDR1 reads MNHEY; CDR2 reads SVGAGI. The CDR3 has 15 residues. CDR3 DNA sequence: TGTGCCAGCGGGTTGGGGAGCTCCTATAATTCACCCCTCCACTTT. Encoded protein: CASGLGSSYNSPLHF.

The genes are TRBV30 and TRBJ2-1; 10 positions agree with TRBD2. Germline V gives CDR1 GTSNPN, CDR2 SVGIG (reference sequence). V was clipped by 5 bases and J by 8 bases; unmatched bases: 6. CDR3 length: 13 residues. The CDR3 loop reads CAWASGSMHEQFF. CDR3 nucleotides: TGTGCCTGGGCTAGCGGGAGTATGCATGAGCAGTTCTTC. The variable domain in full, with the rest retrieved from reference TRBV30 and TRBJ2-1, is SQTIHQWPATLVQPVGSPLSLECTVEGTSNPNLYWYRQAAGRGLQLLFYSVGIGQISSEVPQNLSASRPQDRQFILSSKKLLLSDSGFYLCAWASGSMHEQFFGPGTRLTVL.

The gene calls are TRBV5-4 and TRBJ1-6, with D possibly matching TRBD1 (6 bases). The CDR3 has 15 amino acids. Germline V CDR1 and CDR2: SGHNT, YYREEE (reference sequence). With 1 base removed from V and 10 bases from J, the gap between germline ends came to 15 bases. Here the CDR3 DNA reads TGTGCCAGCAGCTTGAGGGGGGAAATATTGTCACCCCTCCACTTT. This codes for CASSLRGEILSPLHF.

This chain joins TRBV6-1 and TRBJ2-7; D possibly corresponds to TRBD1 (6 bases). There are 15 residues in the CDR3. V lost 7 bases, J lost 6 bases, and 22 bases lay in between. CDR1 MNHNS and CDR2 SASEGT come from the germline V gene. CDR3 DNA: TGTGCCAGCAAAGGTTTCCAGGGGATTCCTTCCGAGCAGTACTTC. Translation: CASKGFQGIPSEQYF.

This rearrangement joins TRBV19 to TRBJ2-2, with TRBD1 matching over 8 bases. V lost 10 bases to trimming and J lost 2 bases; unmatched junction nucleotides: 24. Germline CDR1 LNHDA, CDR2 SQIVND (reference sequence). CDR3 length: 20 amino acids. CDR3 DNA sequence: TGTGCCACCCGACTCTTAACCCTGGGACAGGAGCAAACCAACACCGGGGAGCTGTTTTTT. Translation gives CATRLLTLGQEQTNTGELFF.

The CDR3 sequence: CASSLQGDEQFF. Written as DNA, the CDR3 is TGTGCCAGCAGCTTACAGGGAGATGAGCAGTTCTTC. The V and J genes are TRBV5-8 and TRBJ2-1, with a tentative D call TRBD1 (6 bases). Trimming took 2 bases from V and 8 from J, leaving 8 bases between them. In germline, CDR1 is SGHTS, CDR2 YDEGEE. The CDR3 runs to 12 residues.

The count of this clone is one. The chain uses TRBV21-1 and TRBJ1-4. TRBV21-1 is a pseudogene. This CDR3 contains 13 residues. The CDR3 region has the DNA TGTGCCCCCGAGGGGCAGGTAGATGAAAAACTGTTTTTT. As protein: CAPEGQVDEKLFF.

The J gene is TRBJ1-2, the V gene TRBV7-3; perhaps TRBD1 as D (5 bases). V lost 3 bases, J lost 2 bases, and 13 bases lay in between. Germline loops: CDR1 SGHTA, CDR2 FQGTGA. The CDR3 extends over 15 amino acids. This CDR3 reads CASSFGAGRNYGYTF. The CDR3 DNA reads TGTGCCAGCAGCTTCGGGGCAGGCCGCAACTATGGCTACACCTTC.

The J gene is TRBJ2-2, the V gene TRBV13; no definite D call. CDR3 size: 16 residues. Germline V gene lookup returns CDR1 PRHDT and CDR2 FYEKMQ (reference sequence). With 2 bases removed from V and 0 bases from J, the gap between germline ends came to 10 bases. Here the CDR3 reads CASSLLSVTNTGELFF. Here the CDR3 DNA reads TGTGCCAGCAGCTTACTTTCGGTAACGAACACCGGGGAGCTGTTTTTT.

The CDR3 bases are TGCGCCAGCAGCTCCCGAGCAAGGACAGATACGCAGTATTTT. It is translated as CASSSRARTDTQYF. The chain uses TRBV5-1 and TRBJ2-3; D not resolved. The CDR3 is 14 residues long. Germline V lookup: CDR1 SGHRS, CDR2 YFSETQ. Deletions cut 3 bases from V and 3 bases from J, with 11 bases between.

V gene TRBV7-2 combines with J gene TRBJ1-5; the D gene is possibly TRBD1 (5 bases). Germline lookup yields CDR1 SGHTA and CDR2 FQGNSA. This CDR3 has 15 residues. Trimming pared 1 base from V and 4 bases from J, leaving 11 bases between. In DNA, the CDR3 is TGTGCCAGCAGCTTAGGGGACCTACGGAATCAGCCCCAGCATTTT. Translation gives CASSLGDLRNQPQHF.

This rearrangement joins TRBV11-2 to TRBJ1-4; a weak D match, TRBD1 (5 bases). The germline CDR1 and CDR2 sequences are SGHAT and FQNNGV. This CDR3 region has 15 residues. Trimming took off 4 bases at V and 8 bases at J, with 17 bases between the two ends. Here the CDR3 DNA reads TGTGCCAGCAGCTCGTTAAGGAGGGGTAGCGAAAAACTGTTTTTT. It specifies CASSSLRRGSEKLFF.

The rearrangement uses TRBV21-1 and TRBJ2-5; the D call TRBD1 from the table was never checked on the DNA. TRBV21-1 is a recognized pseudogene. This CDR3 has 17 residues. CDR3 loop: CASREGSGTGEEETQYF. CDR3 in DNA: TGTGCCAGCCGAGAAGGTTCCGGGACAGGGGAAGAAGAGACCCAGTACTTC.

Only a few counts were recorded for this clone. The CDR3, as DNA: TGTGCCAGCAGTCCCACGAGGGCAGTAGCTTTCTTT. It translates to CASSPTRAVAFF. This chain links TRBV6-5 with TRBJ1-1; no reliable D call. V dropped 5 bases and J dropped 10 bases, with 14 bases sitting between them. CDR1 is MNHEY, CDR2 SVGAGI, per germline. This CDR3 spans 12 amino acids.

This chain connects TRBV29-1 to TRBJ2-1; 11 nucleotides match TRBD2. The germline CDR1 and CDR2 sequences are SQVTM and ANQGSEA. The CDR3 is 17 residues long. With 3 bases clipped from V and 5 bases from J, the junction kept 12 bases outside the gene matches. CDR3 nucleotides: TGCAGCGTTGAGGGACTAGCGGCCCCTCGGGGGGACAATGAGCAGTTCTTC. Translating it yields CSVEGLAAPRGDNEQFF.

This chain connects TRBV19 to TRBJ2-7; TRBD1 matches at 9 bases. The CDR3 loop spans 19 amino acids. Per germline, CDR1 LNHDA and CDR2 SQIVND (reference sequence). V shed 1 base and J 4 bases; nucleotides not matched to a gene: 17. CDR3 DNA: TGTGCCAGTAGTATAGGCCCGGGACAGGGATCGGGGTTGTGGTACGAGCAGTACTTC. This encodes CASSIGPGQGSGLWYEQYF.

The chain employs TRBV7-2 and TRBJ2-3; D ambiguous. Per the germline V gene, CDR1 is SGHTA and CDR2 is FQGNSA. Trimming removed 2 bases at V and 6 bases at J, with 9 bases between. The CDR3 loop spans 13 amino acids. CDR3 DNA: TGTGCCAGCAGCTTATCGCCCGGGGATACGCAGTATTTT. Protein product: CASSLSPGDTQYF. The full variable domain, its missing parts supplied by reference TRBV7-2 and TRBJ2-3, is GAGVSQSPSNKVTEKGKDVELRCDPISGHTALYWYRQSLGQGLEFLIYFQGNSAPDKSGLPSDRFSAERTGGSVSTLTIQRTQQEDSAVYLCASSLSPGDTQYFGPGTRLTVL.

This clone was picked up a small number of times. This CDR3 is CSGGQGRHYGYTF. As DNA, the CDR3 is TGCAGCGGGGGACAGGGGCGACACTATGGCTACACCTTC. The chain has TRBV29-1 and TRBJ1-2; 10 nucleotides align to TRBD1. Germline values: CDR1 SQVTM, CDR2 ANQGSEA. The CDR3 spans 13 residues. V was clipped by 7 bases and J by 3 bases; unmatched bases: 5. Full variable domain (missing parts from reference TRBV29-1 and TRBJ1-2): SAVISQKPSRDICQRGTSLTIQCQVDSQVTMMFWYRQQPGQSLTLIATANQGSEATYESGFVIDKFPISRPNLTFSTLTVSNMSPEDSSIYLCSGGQGRHYGYTFGSGTRLTVV.

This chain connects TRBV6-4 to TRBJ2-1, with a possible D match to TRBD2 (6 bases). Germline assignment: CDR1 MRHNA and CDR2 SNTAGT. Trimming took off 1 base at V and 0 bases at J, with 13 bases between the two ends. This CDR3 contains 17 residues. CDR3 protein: CASSDFAGRRSYNEQFF. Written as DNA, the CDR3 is TGTGCCAGCAGTGACTTTGCGGGACGTCGCTCCTACAATGAGCAGTTCTTC.

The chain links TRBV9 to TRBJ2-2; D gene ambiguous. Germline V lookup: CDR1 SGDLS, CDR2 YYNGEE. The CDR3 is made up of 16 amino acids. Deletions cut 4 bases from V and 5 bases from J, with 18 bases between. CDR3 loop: CASSPQSHDSTGELFF. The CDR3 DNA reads TGTGCCAGCAGCCCACAAAGCCATGACTCGACCGGGGAGCTGTTTTTT.

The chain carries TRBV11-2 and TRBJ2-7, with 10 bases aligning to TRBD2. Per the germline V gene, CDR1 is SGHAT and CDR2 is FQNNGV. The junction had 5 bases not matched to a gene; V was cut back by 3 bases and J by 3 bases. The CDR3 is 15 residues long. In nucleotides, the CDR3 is TGTGCCAGCAGCTTTCGCCGACTAGCGGGCTACGAGCAGTACTTC. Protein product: CASSFRRLAGYEQYF.

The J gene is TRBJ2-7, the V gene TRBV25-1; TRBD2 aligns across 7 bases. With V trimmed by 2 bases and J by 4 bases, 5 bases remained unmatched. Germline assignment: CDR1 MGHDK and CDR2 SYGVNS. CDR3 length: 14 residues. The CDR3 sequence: CASSEDGEGYEQYF. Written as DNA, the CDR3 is TGTGCCAGCAGTGAAGATGGGGAGGGATACGAGCAGTACTTC.

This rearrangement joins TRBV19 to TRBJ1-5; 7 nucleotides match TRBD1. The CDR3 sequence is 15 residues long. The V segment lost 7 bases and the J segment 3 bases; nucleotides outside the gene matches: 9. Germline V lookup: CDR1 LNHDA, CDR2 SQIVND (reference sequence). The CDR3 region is CASTPQGTDNQPQHF. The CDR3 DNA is TGTGCCAGTACCCCTCAAGGGACAGACAATCAGCCCCAGCATTTT.